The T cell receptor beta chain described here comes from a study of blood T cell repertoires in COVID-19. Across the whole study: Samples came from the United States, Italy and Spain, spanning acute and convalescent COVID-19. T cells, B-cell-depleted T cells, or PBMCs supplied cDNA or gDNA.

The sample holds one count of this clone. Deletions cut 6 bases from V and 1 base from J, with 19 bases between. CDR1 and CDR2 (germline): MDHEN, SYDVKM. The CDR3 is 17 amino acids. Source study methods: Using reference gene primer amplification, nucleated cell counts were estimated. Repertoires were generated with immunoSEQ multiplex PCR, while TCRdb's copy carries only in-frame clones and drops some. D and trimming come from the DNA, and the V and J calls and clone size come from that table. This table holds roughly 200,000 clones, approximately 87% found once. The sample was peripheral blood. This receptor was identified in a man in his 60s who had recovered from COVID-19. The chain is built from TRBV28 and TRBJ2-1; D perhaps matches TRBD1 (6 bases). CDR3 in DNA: TGTGCCAGCAGCCCCTCTCCACAGGGCCTATCCTACAATGAGCAGTTCTTC. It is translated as CASSPSPQGLSYNEQFF. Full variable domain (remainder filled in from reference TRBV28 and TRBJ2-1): DVKVTQSSRYLVKRTGEKVFLECVQDMDHENMFWYRQDPGLGLRLIYFSYDVKMKEKGDIPEGYSVSREKKERFSLILESASTNQTSMYLCASSPSPQGLSYNEQFFGPGTRLTVL.